These T cell receptor beta chains were read from a single sample in a study of T cells in narcolepsy. Sequencing used immunoSEQ multiplex PCR; TCRdb keeps in-frame clones, though not all of them. Of 30,000 to 45,000 clones listed, roughly 84% are singletons. The specimen was CD45RA- memory CD4+ T cells from PBMCs. The receptor source for this set is a human donor with narcolepsy. CDR3s include the opening cysteine and the closing phenylalanine or tryptophan. Fields, in order: V gene, clone size, D gene, J gene, CDR3 protein, CDR3 DNA. The D gene is left open where the match is weak. Part of the rows lack a size; the others show once, few, many or a class for expanded clones.

V: TRBV11-2; size: .; D: .; J: TRBJ2-3; CDR3: CASSPRGGDTQYF; DNA: TGTGCCAGCAGCCCCCGCGGCGGAGATACGCAGTATTTT
V: TRBV15; size: .; D: TRBD1; J: TRBJ2-3; CDR3: CATSRGQGLGDTQYF; DNA: TGTGCCACCAGCAGGGGACAGGGGTTGGGAGATACGCAGTATTTT
V: TRBV5-1; size: .; D: TRBD1; J: TRBJ1-6; CDR3: CATKPGDRANSPLHF; DNA: TGCGCCACTAAACCTGGGGACAGGGCCAATTCACCCCTCCACTTT
V: TRBV18; size: .; D: .; J: TRBJ2-7; CDR3: CASSPSGRVYEQYF; DNA: TGTGCCAGCTCACCATCGGGCAGGGTGTACGAGCAGTACTTC
V: TRBV30; size: .; D: TRBD1; J: TRBJ1-5; CDR3: CAWSIGRQGSDQPQHF; DNA: TGTGCCTGGAGTATTGGTCGACAGGGGTCGGATCAGCCCCAGCATTTT
V: TRBV5-6; size: .; D: .; J: TRBJ1-4; CDR3: CASRGAAHNEKLFF; DNA: TGTGCCAGCAGAGGGGCGGCCCATAATGAAAAACTGTTTTTT
V: TRBV10-1; size: .; D: .; J: TRBJ1-1; CDR3: CASSPTGNAEAFF; DNA: TGCGCCAGCAGCCCTACAGGGAACGCTGAAGCTTTCTTT
V: TRBV6-1; size: .; D: .; J: TRBJ1-4; CDR3: CASSRRSSGDEKLFF; DNA: TGTGCCAGCAGCCGCCGGAGCTCAGGGGATGAAAAACTGTTTTTT
V: TRBV5-1; size: .; D: TRBD2; J: TRBJ2-7; CDR3: CASSRLAESYEQYF; DNA: TGCGCCAGCAGCCGACTAGCGGAATCCTACGAGCAGTACTTC
V: TRBV18; size: .; D: .; J: TRBJ2-1; CDR3: CASSLVPTQDNEQFF; DNA: TGTGCCAGCTCGCTAGTTCCCACCCAGGATAATGAGCAGTTCTTC
V: TRBV18; size: .; D: TRBD1; J: TRBJ1-6; CDR3: CASSQDTGGGGSPLHF; DNA: TGTGCCAGCTCACAAGACACAGGGGGAGGGGGTTCACCCCTCCACTTT
V: TRBV5-1; size: .; D: TRBD1; J: TRBJ1-1; CDR3: CASSREQGNAAEAFF; DNA: TGCGCCAGCAGCCGAGAACAGGGGAATGCGGCTGAAGCTTTCTTT
V: TRBV2; size: .; D: .; J: TRBJ1-3; CDR3: CASILDSLGNTIYF; DNA: TGTGCCAGCATATTGGACTCGCTTGGAAACACCATATATTTT
V: TRBV19; size: few; D: .; J: TRBJ1-2; CDR3: CASSIQGDYGYTF; DNA: TGTGCCAGTAGTATACAAGGGGACTATGGCTACACCTTC
V: TRBV7-2; size: .; D: TRBD2; J: TRBJ2-3; CDR3: CASSLTSGGADTQYF; DNA: TGTGCCAGCAGCTTGACTAGCGGGGGGGCAGATACGCAGTATTTT
V: TRBV9; size: .; D: .; J: TRBJ1-2; CDR3: CASSVDWGAYGYTF; DNA: TGTGCCAGCAGCGTAGACTGGGGCGCCTATGGCTACACCTTC